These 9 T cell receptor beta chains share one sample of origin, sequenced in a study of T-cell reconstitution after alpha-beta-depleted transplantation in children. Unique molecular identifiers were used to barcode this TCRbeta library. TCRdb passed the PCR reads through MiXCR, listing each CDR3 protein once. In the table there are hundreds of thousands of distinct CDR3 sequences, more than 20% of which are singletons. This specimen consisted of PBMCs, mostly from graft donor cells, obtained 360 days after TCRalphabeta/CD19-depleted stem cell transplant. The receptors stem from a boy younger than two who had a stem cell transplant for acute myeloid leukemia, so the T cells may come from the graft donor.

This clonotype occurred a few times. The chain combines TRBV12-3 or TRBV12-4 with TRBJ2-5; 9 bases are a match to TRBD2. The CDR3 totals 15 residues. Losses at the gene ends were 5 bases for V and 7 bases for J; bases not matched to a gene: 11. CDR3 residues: CASSPSGGREGTQYF. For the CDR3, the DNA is TGTGCCAGCAGTCCGAGCGGGGGGCGCGAAGGGACCCAGTACTTC.

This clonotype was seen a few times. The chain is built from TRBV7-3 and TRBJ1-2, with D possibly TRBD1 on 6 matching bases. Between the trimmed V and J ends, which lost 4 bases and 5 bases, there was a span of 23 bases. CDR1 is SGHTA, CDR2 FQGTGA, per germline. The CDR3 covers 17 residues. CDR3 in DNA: TGTGCCAGCAGCTCCTCAGTCATGGGGGGCTGGGGATATGGCTACACCTTC. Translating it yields CASSSSVMGGWGYGYTF.

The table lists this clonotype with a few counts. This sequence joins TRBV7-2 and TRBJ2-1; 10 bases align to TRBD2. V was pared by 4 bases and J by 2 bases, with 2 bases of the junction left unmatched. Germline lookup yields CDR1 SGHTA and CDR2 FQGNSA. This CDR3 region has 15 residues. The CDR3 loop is CASSSSGGAYNEQFF. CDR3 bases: TGTGCCAGCAGCTCAAGCGGGGGGGCCTACAATGAGCAGTTCTTC.

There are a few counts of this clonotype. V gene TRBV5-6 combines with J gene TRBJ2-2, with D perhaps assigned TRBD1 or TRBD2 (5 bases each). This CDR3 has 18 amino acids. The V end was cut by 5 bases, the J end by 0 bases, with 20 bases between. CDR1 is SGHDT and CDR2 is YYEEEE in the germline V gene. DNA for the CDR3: TGTGCCAGCAGTTCCTGGAGGTTCGGGGCCACGAACACCGGGGAGCTGTTTTTT. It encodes CASSSWRFGATNTGELFF.

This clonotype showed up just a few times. CDR3 nucleotide sequence: TGCAGTGCTAGAGGGAGCCTCGGGGGAGGGGAGCAGTTCTTC. Its translation is CSARGSLGGGEQFF. V and J are TRBV20-1 and TRBJ2-1, with 7 bases matching TRBD2. Trimming at V came to 1 base and at J to 10 bases, leaving 10 bases not matched to a gene. CDR1 and CDR2 (germline): DFQATT, SNEGSKA (reference sequence). The length of the CDR3 is 14 residues.

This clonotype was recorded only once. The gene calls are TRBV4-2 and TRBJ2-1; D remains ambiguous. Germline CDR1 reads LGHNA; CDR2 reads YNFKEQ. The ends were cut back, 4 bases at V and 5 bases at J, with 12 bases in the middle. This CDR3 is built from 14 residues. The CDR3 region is CASSPGLLNNEQFF. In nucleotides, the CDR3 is TGTGCCAGCAGCCCCGGGCTGCTAAACAATGAGCAGTTCTTC.

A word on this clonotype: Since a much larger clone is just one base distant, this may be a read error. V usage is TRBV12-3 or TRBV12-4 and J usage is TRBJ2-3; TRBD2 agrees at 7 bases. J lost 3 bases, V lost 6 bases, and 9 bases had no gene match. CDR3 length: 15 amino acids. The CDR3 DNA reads TGTGCCAGCAGACCCCGGGGAGGGAAGACAGATACGCAGTATTTT. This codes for CASRPRGGKTDTQYF.

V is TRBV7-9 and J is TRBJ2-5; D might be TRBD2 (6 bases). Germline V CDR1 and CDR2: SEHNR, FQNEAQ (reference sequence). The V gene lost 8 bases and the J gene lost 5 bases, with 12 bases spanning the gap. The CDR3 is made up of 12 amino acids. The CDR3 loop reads CASLASGETQYF. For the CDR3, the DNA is TGTGCCAGCCTCGCCAGCGGGGAGACCCAGTACTTC.

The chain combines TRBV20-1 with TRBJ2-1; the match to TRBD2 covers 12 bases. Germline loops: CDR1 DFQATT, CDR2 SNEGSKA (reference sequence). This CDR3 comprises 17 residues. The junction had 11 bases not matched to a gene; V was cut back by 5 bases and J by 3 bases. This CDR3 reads CSASDLLAGGRYNEQFF. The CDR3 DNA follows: TGCAGTGCTTCCGACTTGCTAGCGGGGGGGCGCTACAATGAGCAGTTCTTC.